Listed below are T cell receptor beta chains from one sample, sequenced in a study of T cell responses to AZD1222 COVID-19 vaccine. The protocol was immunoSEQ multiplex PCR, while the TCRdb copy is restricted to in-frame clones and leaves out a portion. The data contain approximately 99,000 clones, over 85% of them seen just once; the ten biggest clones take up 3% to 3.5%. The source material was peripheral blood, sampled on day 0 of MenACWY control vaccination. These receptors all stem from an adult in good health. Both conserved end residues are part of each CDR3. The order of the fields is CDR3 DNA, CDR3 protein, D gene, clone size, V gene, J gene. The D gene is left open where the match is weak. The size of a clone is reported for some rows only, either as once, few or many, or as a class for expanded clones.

cdr3_nt: TGTGCCAGCAGTCGGGGGGACGCTAATCAGCCCCAGCATTTT
cdr3_aa: CASSRGDANQPQHF
d_call: -
clone_size: -
v_call: TRBV5-6
j_call: TRBJ1-5

cdr3_nt: TGCGCCAGCAGCCCGGCGGGGGTGACTAATGAAAAACTGTTTTTT
cdr3_aa: CASSPAGVTNEKLFF
d_call: -
clone_size: -
v_call: TRBV5-1
j_call: TRBJ1-4

cdr3_nt: TGTGCCAGCAGCTTAGAGTCGGGGCTCGGCGGGACTGAAGCTTTCTTT
cdr3_aa: CASSLESGLGGTEAFF
d_call: -
clone_size: once
v_call: TRBV7-9
j_call: TRBJ1-1

cdr3_nt: TGTGCCAGCAGTTACGAAAGGGCTGGGGGCACCGGGGAGCTGTTTTTT
cdr3_aa: CASSYERAGGTGELFF
d_call: -
clone_size: -
v_call: TRBV6-5
j_call: TRBJ2-2

cdr3_nt: TGTGCCAGCAGCCCCATCGCTGGGGGCACTGAAGCTTTCTTT
cdr3_aa: CASSPIAGGTEAFF
d_call: -
clone_size: -
v_call: TRBV7-9
j_call: TRBJ1-1

cdr3_nt: TGTGCCATCACGGCTGATCCCAGGGGAGGCTTGAATGGCTACACCTTC
cdr3_aa: CAITADPRGGLNGYTF
d_call: -
clone_size: -
v_call: TRBV10-3
j_call: TRBJ1-2

cdr3_nt: TGTGCCAGCAGCTTAGATCAAGGAGGAACCACGAACACCGGGGAGCTGTTTTTT
cdr3_aa: CASSLDQGGTTNTGELFF
d_call: -
clone_size: few
v_call: TRBV11-3
j_call: TRBJ2-2

cdr3_nt: TGTGCCAGCAGTGACCGGGACAGGGTATATCAGCCCCAGCATTTT
cdr3_aa: CASSDRDRVYQPQHF
d_call: TRBD1
clone_size: -
v_call: TRBV6-1
j_call: TRBJ1-5

cdr3_nt: TGTGCCAGCAGCTTAGGACAGGGGAGCACAGATACGCAGTATTTT
cdr3_aa: CASSLGQGSTDTQYF
d_call: TRBD1
clone_size: -
v_call: TRBV7-9
j_call: TRBJ2-3

cdr3_nt: TGCGCCAGCAGGGTGGGACAGGGGGTTTCGAATGAGCAGTTCTTC
cdr3_aa: CASRVGQGVSNEQFF
d_call: TRBD1
clone_size: -
v_call: TRBV4-1
j_call: TRBJ2-1

cdr3_nt: TGTGCCAGCAGCAATACAGGGGGCTACGGCTACACCTTC
cdr3_aa: CASSNTGGYGYTF
d_call: TRBD1
clone_size: -
v_call: TRBV3-1/TRBV3-2
j_call: TRBJ1-2

cdr3_nt: TGTGCCAGCAGTCCGCTGGGCGATCAGCCCCAGCATTTT
cdr3_aa: CASSPLGDQPQHF
d_call: -
clone_size: -
v_call: TRBV28
j_call: TRBJ1-5

cdr3_nt: TGTGCCACCAGCAGAGATCGTCTCAGCTACGAGCAGTACTTC
cdr3_aa: CATSRDRLSYEQYF
d_call: -
clone_size: -
v_call: TRBV15
j_call: TRBJ2-7

cdr3_nt: TGCAGCGCCTCGGGGGGCCGAAAATTCTATGGCTACACCTTC
cdr3_aa: CSASGGRKFYGYTF
d_call: -
clone_size: once
v_call: TRBV29-1
j_call: TRBJ1-2

cdr3_nt: TGTGCTAGTGGTCCCCCCGGGACACCTAACTATGGCTACACCTTC
cdr3_aa: CASGPPGTPNYGYTF
d_call: -
clone_size: few
v_call: TRBV12-5
j_call: TRBJ1-2

cdr3_nt: TGTGCCAGCAGCTTTGAACCGGGACAGGGTAGCTACGAGCAGTACTTC
cdr3_aa: CASSFEPGQGSYEQYF
d_call: -
clone_size: -
v_call: TRBV12-1
j_call: TRBJ2-7

cdr3_nt: TGTGCCAGCAGTTACGGACGGGCGGAAAAACTGTTTTTT
cdr3_aa: CASSYGRAEKLFF
d_call: -
clone_size: -
v_call: TRBV6-2/TRBV6-3
j_call: TRBJ1-4

cdr3_nt: TGCGCCAGCAGCTTGAGGCCGACGACGGACAGCTCTGGAAACACCATATATTTT
cdr3_aa: CASSLRPTTDSSGNTIYF
d_call: -
clone_size: -
v_call: TRBV5-1
j_call: TRBJ1-3

cdr3_nt: TGTGCCAGTAGTATGACGGGACAGGACAATTCACCCCTCCACTTT
cdr3_aa: CASSMTGQDNSPLHF
d_call: TRBD1
clone_size: -
v_call: TRBV19
j_call: TRBJ1-6

cdr3_nt: TGTGCCAGCAGTGAAATGGCAGGCTACACCTTC
cdr3_aa: CASSEMAGYTF
d_call: -
clone_size: -
v_call: TRBV2
j_call: TRBJ1-2

cdr3_nt: TGTGCCAGCAGCGCGTCCGGGACGGCCTACAATGAGCAGTTCTTC
cdr3_aa: CASSASGTAYNEQFF
d_call: -
clone_size: -
v_call: TRBV9
j_call: TRBJ2-1

cdr3_nt: TGCGCCAGCAGCTCAGCCGGGGTCTGGGAGCAGTACTTC
cdr3_aa: CASSSAGVWEQYF
d_call: -
clone_size: -
v_call: TRBV5-1
j_call: TRBJ2-7

cdr3_nt: TGTGCCAGCAGTTTGTCAGGGGCTGAGGTTGAAAAACTGTTTTTT
cdr3_aa: CASSLSGAEVEKLFF
d_call: -
clone_size: -
v_call: TRBV28
j_call: TRBJ1-4

cdr3_nt: TGCGCCAGCAGCCAGAGCAGGGGGCAAGCTGAAAAACTGTTTTTT
cdr3_aa: CASSQSRGQAEKLFF
d_call: TRBD1
clone_size: -
v_call: TRBV4-1
j_call: TRBJ1-4

cdr3_nt: TGTGCCAGCAGTGTGATGAAGCGGGGGTACAATGAGCAGTTCTTC
cdr3_aa: CASSVMKRGYNEQFF
d_call: TRBD2
clone_size: -
v_call: TRBV2
j_call: TRBJ2-1

cdr3_nt: TGTGCCAGCAGCTTGGCTGGGACAACTCAGCCCCAGCATTTT
cdr3_aa: CASSLAGTTQPQHF
d_call: -
clone_size: -
v_call: TRBV5-6
j_call: TRBJ1-5

cdr3_nt: TGTGCCAGTACTCCAGTTGGGGACGCGATAAGCTCACCCCTCCACTTT
cdr3_aa: CASTPVGDAISSPLHF
d_call: -
clone_size: few
v_call: TRBV19
j_call: TRBJ1-6

cdr3_nt: TGTGCCAGCAGCCATCCCGGGACAGGGGGCGACTATGGCTACACCTTC
cdr3_aa: CASSHPGTGGDYGYTF
d_call: TRBD1
clone_size: -
v_call: TRBV7-9
j_call: TRBJ1-2

cdr3_nt: TGTGCCAGCAGTCCTGGACGGGGGAACACTGAAGCTTTCTTT
cdr3_aa: CASSPGRGNTEAFF
d_call: -
clone_size: -
v_call: TRBV27
j_call: TRBJ1-1

cdr3_nt: TGTGCCAGCAGTTTTATGAGGAACTATGGCTACACCTTC
cdr3_aa: CASSFMRNYGYTF
d_call: -
clone_size: -
v_call: TRBV6-5
j_call: TRBJ1-2

cdr3_nt: TGTGCCAGTAGTATCCCACAGGGCTTGAACACTGAAGCTTTCTTT
cdr3_aa: CASSIPQGLNTEAFF
d_call: -
clone_size: -
v_call: TRBV19
j_call: TRBJ1-1

cdr3_nt: TGCGCCAGCAGCTTGGGAGACATCGAACAGGATTATGGCTACACCTTC
cdr3_aa: CASSLGDIEQDYGYTF
d_call: -
clone_size: -
v_call: TRBV5-1
j_call: TRBJ1-2

cdr3_nt: TGTGCCAGCAGCCCCCGGCACAGCGCTATCTACTATGGCTACACCTTC
cdr3_aa: CASSPRHSAIYYGYTF
d_call: -
clone_size: -
v_call: TRBV7-3
j_call: TRBJ1-2

cdr3_nt: TGTGCCAGCACAGCCCGAGACGGGAGCTCCTACGAGCAGTACTTC
cdr3_aa: CASTARDGSSYEQYF
d_call: -
clone_size: once
v_call: TRBV2
j_call: TRBJ2-7

cdr3_nt: TGTGCCAGCTCACCCTCACAGGGGGAGCTTTCCGAGCAGTACTTC
cdr3_aa: CASSPSQGELSEQYF
d_call: TRBD1
clone_size: -
v_call: TRBV18
j_call: TRBJ2-7

cdr3_nt: TGTGCCAGCAGCCGAACCCGGACAGAAAATGAAAAACTGTTTTTT
cdr3_aa: CASSRTRTENEKLFF
d_call: -
clone_size: once
v_call: TRBV3-1/TRBV3-2
j_call: TRBJ1-4

cdr3_nt: TGCGCCAGCAGATTAGGCCCAGGGGAGGTCGGGGAGCTGTTTTTT
cdr3_aa: CASRLGPGEVGELFF
d_call: -
clone_size: -
v_call: TRBV5-1
j_call: TRBJ2-2

cdr3_nt: TGTGCCAGCAGCGTAGGAAGTGCGACTGAAGCTTTCTTT
cdr3_aa: CASSVGSATEAFF
d_call: -
clone_size: few
v_call: TRBV9
j_call: TRBJ1-1

cdr3_nt: TGCAGTGCTAGTCAGGGGGGCGGTAATTCACCCCTCCACTTT
cdr3_aa: CSASQGGGNSPLHF
d_call: TRBD1
clone_size: -
v_call: TRBV20-1
j_call: TRBJ1-6

cdr3_nt: TGTGCCAGCAACCGGCAGGGGACGTACGAGCAGTACTTC
cdr3_aa: CASNRQGTYEQYF
d_call: -
clone_size: -
v_call: TRBV12-3/TRBV12-4
j_call: TRBJ2-7

cdr3_nt: TGTGCCAGCAGGACAGACTACTCCTATAATTCACCCCTCCACTTT
cdr3_aa: CASRTDYSYNSPLHF
d_call: -
clone_size: once
v_call: TRBV5-6
j_call: TRBJ1-6

cdr3_nt: TGCGCCAGCAGCTTGGGGGCTGGGGAGGCCACTGAAGCTTTCTTT
cdr3_aa: CASSLGAGEATEAFF
d_call: -
clone_size: -
v_call: TRBV5-1
j_call: TRBJ1-1

cdr3_nt: TGTGCCAGCAGCTTGAGCCCCTCACCTTACAATGAGCAGTTCTTC
cdr3_aa: CASSLSPSPYNEQFF
d_call: -
clone_size: -
v_call: TRBV5-6
j_call: TRBJ2-1

cdr3_nt: TGTGCCAGCAGCTTGACCATGACAGGGAGGGGGAACACTGAAGCTTTCTTT
cdr3_aa: CASSLTMTGRGNTEAFF
d_call: TRBD1
clone_size: once
v_call: TRBV7-9
j_call: TRBJ1-1

cdr3_nt: TGTGCCAGCAGTGACGACGGGCCCACAACTGGATACGAGCAGTACTTC
cdr3_aa: CASSDDGPTTGYEQYF
d_call: -
clone_size: -
v_call: TRBV2
j_call: TRBJ2-7

cdr3_nt: TGTGCCTCGAGCCCAATGAGGGAGGGGGGAAGCTCCTACAATGAGCAGTTCTTC
cdr3_aa: CASSPMREGGSSYNEQFF
d_call: -
clone_size: -
v_call: TRBV28
j_call: TRBJ2-1

cdr3_nt: TGCGCCAGCAGCCAAGGGACAGGCTTCTTCAATCAGCCCCAGCATTTT
cdr3_aa: CASSQGTGFFNQPQHF
d_call: TRBD1
clone_size: -
v_call: TRBV4-1
j_call: TRBJ1-5

cdr3_nt: TGTGCCACCTCTGAATACGGGGTTTCTACGAATGAGCAGTTCTTC
cdr3_aa: CATSEYGVSTNEQFF
d_call: -
clone_size: -
v_call: TRBV19
j_call: TRBJ2-1

cdr3_nt: TGTGCCAGCAGCTTGGCCAACCGGGGATTGAACACTGAAGCTTTCTTT
cdr3_aa: CASSLANRGLNTEAFF
d_call: -
clone_size: -
v_call: TRBV5-4
j_call: TRBJ1-1

cdr3_nt: TGTGCCAGCAGTTTAGGGGGGACCGGCTTCTTC
cdr3_aa: CASSLGGTGFF
d_call: -
clone_size: -
v_call: TRBV12-3/TRBV12-4
j_call: TRBJ2-1

cdr3_nt: TGTGCCAGCAGTTACTCAGGTTATAGCAATCAGCCCCAGCATTTT
cdr3_aa: CASSYSGYSNQPQHF
d_call: -
clone_size: -
v_call: TRBV6-5
j_call: TRBJ1-5

cdr3_nt: TGTGCCAGTAGCTCAGGCAATTATCAGCCCCAGCATTTT
cdr3_aa: CASSSGNYQPQHF
d_call: -
clone_size: once
v_call: TRBV19
j_call: TRBJ1-5

cdr3_nt: TGCGCCAGCAGCTCTAGCGGGGCGCCCCAAGAGACCCAGTACTTC
cdr3_aa: CASSSSGAPQETQYF
d_call: TRBD2
clone_size: -
v_call: TRBV5-1
j_call: TRBJ2-5

cdr3_nt: TGCGCCAGCAGCCAAGATGTTTCGACCCTTCATGAAAAACTGTTTTTT
cdr3_aa: CASSQDVSTLHEKLFF
d_call: -
clone_size: -
v_call: TRBV4-3
j_call: TRBJ1-4

cdr3_nt: TGTGCCAGCAGTTATGGGGCAGCTAATAACTATGGCTACACCTTC
cdr3_aa: CASSYGAANNYGYTF
d_call: -
clone_size: -
v_call: TRBV6-5
j_call: TRBJ1-2

cdr3_nt: TGCGCCAGCAGCCCTGGACTAGCGGGGGCCACGGGTACGCAGTATTTT
cdr3_aa: CASSPGLAGATGTQYF
d_call: TRBD2
clone_size: -
v_call: TRBV5-1
j_call: TRBJ2-3

cdr3_nt: TGTGCCACCAGTGATTCGCGACAGGGGACTCAGCCCCAGCATTTT
cdr3_aa: CATSDSRQGTQPQHF
d_call: TRBD1
clone_size: few
v_call: TRBV24-1
j_call: TRBJ1-5

cdr3_nt: TGTGCCAGCAGCTTGCTGACAGGGGATGCTCAGCCCCAGCATTTT
cdr3_aa: CASSLLTGDAQPQHF
d_call: TRBD1
clone_size: -
v_call: TRBV5-5
j_call: TRBJ1-5

cdr3_nt: TGTGCCAGCAGCCCGGACGGAGCGGGGCTGGGTAGTACGCAGTATTTT
cdr3_aa: CASSPDGAGLGSTQYF
d_call: TRBD2
clone_size: -
v_call: TRBV7-3
j_call: TRBJ2-3

cdr3_nt: TGCGCCAGCAGCCCCTCACAGGAATACTACGAGCAGTACTTC
cdr3_aa: CASSPSQEYYEQYF
d_call: -
clone_size: -
v_call: TRBV4-3
j_call: TRBJ2-7